This TCR beta chain originates from a study of blood T cell repertoires in COVID-19. J gave up 2 bases and V 4 bases, and 11 bases lay outside the gene matches. The CDR3 has 16 amino acids. Per the germline V gene, CDR1 is SGDLS and CDR2 is YYNGEE. The protocol was immunoSEQ multiplex PCR, while the TCRdb copy is restricted to in-frame clones and leaves out a portion. The sample holds some 320,000 clones, 65% to 90% seen once. The chain links TRBV9 to TRBJ1-2; 7 nucleotides line up with TRBD1. Sequences were obtained from peripheral blood. The clonotype was recovered from a human donor in a cohort sampled during active COVID-19. The CDR3 coding sequence is TGTGCCAGCAGCCAAGCTCGGACAGGCATCAACTATGGCTACACCTTC. Its protein is CASSQARTGINYGYTF.